Below, one T cell receptor (beta chain) is given with its context. Its specificity is unknown. This CDR3 region has 11 residues. Trimming took 5 bases from V and 3 from J, leaving 5 bases between them. The germline gives CDR1 MNHEY, CDR2 SVGAGI. This record comes from a study of cytomegalovirus exposure and HLA in healthy donors. Findings of the study overall: The TCR clusters that emerged in the first cohort tended, a later analysis found, to co-occur in the roughly 120 validation repertoires. Cytomegalovirus association was listed for 164 TCR beta chains. Rarity held for most TCR sequences, but there were some public TCRs that occurred in many donors.

Separate from the approximately 670-subject first cohort, the roughly 120-subject validation cohort was the one that the donors belonged to. Clones were read by immunoSEQ multiplex PCR, and TCRdb kept only the in-frame ones, dropping some. Of about 160,000 clones detected, under 90% appear once; the ten largest clones hold 9% to 12%. This clonotype was obtained from a young woman in good health and CMV-seropositive. The sequencing input was PBMCs. The V call is TRBV6-5, the J call TRBJ2-7; D ambiguous. The CDR3 loop is CASSTVYEQYF. The CDR3 nucleotides read TGTGCCAGCAGTACAGTCTACGAGCAGTACTTC.